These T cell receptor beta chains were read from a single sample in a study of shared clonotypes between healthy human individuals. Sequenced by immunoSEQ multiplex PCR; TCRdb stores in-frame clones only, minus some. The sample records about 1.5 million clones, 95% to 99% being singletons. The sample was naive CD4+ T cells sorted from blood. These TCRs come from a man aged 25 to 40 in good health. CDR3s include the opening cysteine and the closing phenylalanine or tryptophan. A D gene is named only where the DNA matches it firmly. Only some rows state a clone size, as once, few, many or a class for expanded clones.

cdr3_aa: CATSMGYNEQFF
cdr3_nt: TGTGCCACCAGCATGGGTTACAATGAGCAGTTCTTC
clone_size: once
v_call: TRBV15
j_call: TRBJ2-1
d_call: -

cdr3_aa: CASSPGGARETQYF
cdr3_nt: TGCGCCAGCAGCCCAGGCGGGGCCAGGGAGACCCAGTACTTC
clone_size: -
v_call: TRBV5-1
j_call: TRBJ2-5
d_call: -

cdr3_aa: CASLPGAEPSYEQYF
cdr3_nt: TGTGCCAGCCTGCCAGGAGCGGAGCCTTCCTACGAGCAGTACTTC
clone_size: once
v_call: TRBV28
j_call: TRBJ2-7
d_call: -

cdr3_aa: CASSFSTGEGSGYTF
cdr3_nt: TGTGCCAGCAGCTTTTCAACAGGGGAGGGGTCTGGCTACACCTTC
clone_size: -
v_call: TRBV7-8
j_call: TRBJ1-2
d_call: TRBD1

cdr3_aa: CASSFRGPETQYF
cdr3_nt: TGTGCCAGCAGTTTCAGGGGGCCTGAGACCCAGTACTTC
clone_size: -
v_call: TRBV6-5
j_call: TRBJ2-5
d_call: TRBD1

cdr3_aa: CASGRNEGGGYEQYF
cdr3_nt: TGCGCCAGCGGGCGAAACGAGGGGGGAGGCTACGAGCAGTACTTC
clone_size: once
v_call: TRBV4-1
j_call: TRBJ2-7
d_call: -

cdr3_aa: CASSYNPGQNYEQYF
cdr3_nt: TGTGCCAGCAGTTACAATCCCGGACAGAATTACGAGCAGTACTTC
clone_size: -
v_call: TRBV6-5
j_call: TRBJ2-7
d_call: -

cdr3_aa: CASSLTSGRYNEQFF
cdr3_nt: TGTGCCAGCAGCCTCACTAGCGGGAGGTACAATGAGCAGTTCTTC
clone_size: -
v_call: TRBV7-2
j_call: TRBJ2-1
d_call: TRBD2

cdr3_aa: CASRPRLRDRDTGELFF
cdr3_nt: TGTGCCAGCAGACCCAGACTTCGGGACAGGGACACCGGGGAGCTGTTTTTT
clone_size: -
v_call: TRBV7-6
j_call: TRBJ2-2
d_call: TRBD1

cdr3_aa: CASSPGPHQPQHF
cdr3_nt: TGTGCCAGCAGTCCCGGTCCACATCAGCCCCAGCATTTT
clone_size: once
v_call: TRBV28
j_call: TRBJ1-5
d_call: -

cdr3_aa: CASSLGVITGELFF
cdr3_nt: TGTGCCAGCAGCTTAGGGGTGATCACCGGGGAGCTGTTTTTT
clone_size: -
v_call: TRBV5-6
j_call: TRBJ2-2
d_call: -

cdr3_aa: CASSGGTGWTGELFF
cdr3_nt: TGTGCCAGCAGTGGAGGGACAGGGTGGACCGGGGAGCTGTTTTTT
clone_size: once
v_call: TRBV2
j_call: TRBJ2-2
d_call: TRBD1

cdr3_aa: CASSQILAGNTGELFF
cdr3_nt: TGCGCCAGCAGCCAGATACTAGCGGGGAACACCGGGGAGCTGTTTTTT
clone_size: -
v_call: TRBV5-1
j_call: TRBJ2-2
d_call: TRBD2

cdr3_aa: CASSITGSSYNEQFF
cdr3_nt: TGTGCCAGCAGCATAACAGGGAGCTCCTACAATGAGCAGTTCTTC
clone_size: once
v_call: TRBV7-2
j_call: TRBJ2-1
d_call: -

cdr3_aa: CASRPSGSLPYEQYF
cdr3_nt: TGTGCCAGCCGTCCATCTGGGAGTTTACCGTACGAGCAGTACTTC
clone_size: -
v_call: TRBV5-4
j_call: TRBJ2-7
d_call: -

cdr3_aa: CASSPLTVGSGELFF
cdr3_nt: TGTGCCAGTAGTCCTCTGACGGTCGGTTCCGGGGAGCTGTTTTTT
clone_size: -
v_call: TRBV19
j_call: TRBJ2-2
d_call: -

cdr3_aa: CASSWGGTEAFF
cdr3_nt: TGTGCCAGCAGCTGGGGGGGCACTGAAGCTTTCTTT
clone_size: -
v_call: TRBV27
j_call: TRBJ1-1
d_call: -

cdr3_aa: CASRSQGRETQYF
cdr3_nt: TGTGCCAGCAGGTCCCAGGGAAGGGAGACCCAGTACTTC
clone_size: -
v_call: TRBV27
j_call: TRBJ2-5
d_call: -

cdr3_aa: CASRGSGQGSYEQYF
cdr3_nt: TGTGCCAGTAGGGGGTCGGGACAGGGGTCCTACGAGCAGTACTTC
clone_size: -
v_call: TRBV19
j_call: TRBJ2-7
d_call: TRBD1

cdr3_aa: CASPGTATNEKLFF
cdr3_nt: TGTGCCAGCCCCGGAACGGCAACTAATGAAAAACTGTTTTTT
clone_size: once
v_call: TRBV6-5
j_call: TRBJ1-4
d_call: -

cdr3_aa: CASSPPVAYEQYF
cdr3_nt: TGTGCCAGCTCACCACCTGTAGCCTACGAGCAGTACTTC
clone_size: once
v_call: TRBV18
j_call: TRBJ2-7
d_call: -

cdr3_aa: CASSSRTLQQYF
cdr3_nt: TGTGCCAGCAGTTCCCGGACCCTGCAGCAGTACTTC
clone_size: -
v_call: TRBV28
j_call: TRBJ2-7
d_call: -

cdr3_aa: CASSLFRSLQRGNYEQYF
cdr3_nt: TGTGCCAGCAGCTTATTTCGGTCTCTTCAAAGAGGGAACTACGAGCAGTACTTC
clone_size: -
v_call: TRBV11-2
j_call: TRBJ2-7
d_call: -

cdr3_aa: CGPGGTQYF
cdr3_nt: TGTGGGCCGGGGGGTACGCAGTATTTT
clone_size: -
v_call: TRBV21-1
j_call: TRBJ2-3
d_call: -

cdr3_aa: CASSSGPSSYNEQFF
cdr3_nt: TGTGCCAGCAGCTCCGGACCGAGCTCCTACAATGAGCAGTTCTTC
clone_size: -
v_call: TRBV5-6
j_call: TRBJ2-1
d_call: -

cdr3_aa: CAWTLGGGSVYEQYF
cdr3_nt: TGTGCCTGGACCCTTGGGGGCGGGAGCGTCTACGAGCAGTACTTC
clone_size: -
v_call: TRBV30
j_call: TRBJ2-7
d_call: -

cdr3_aa: CASSRGTGGVRTDTQYF
cdr3_nt: TGTGCCAGCTCACGGGGGACAGGGGGCGTGCGCACAGATACGCAGTATTTT
clone_size: -
v_call: TRBV18
j_call: TRBJ2-3
d_call: TRBD1